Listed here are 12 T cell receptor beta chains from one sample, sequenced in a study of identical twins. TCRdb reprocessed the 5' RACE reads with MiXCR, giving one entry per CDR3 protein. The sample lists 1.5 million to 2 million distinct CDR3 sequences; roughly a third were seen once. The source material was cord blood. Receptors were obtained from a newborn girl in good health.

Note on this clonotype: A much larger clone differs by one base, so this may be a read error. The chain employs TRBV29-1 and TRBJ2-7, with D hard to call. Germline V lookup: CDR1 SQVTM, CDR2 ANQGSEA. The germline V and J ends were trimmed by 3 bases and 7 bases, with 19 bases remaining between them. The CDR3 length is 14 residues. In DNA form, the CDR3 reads TGCAGCGTTGATTCGGCCCTCTATTACAATGAGCAGTACTTC. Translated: CSVDSALYYNEQYF.

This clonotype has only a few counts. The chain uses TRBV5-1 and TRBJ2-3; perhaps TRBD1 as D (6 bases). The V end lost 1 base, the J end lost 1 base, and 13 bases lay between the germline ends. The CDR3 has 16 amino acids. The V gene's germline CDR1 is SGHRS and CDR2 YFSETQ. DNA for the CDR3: TGCGCCAGCAGCTTGAGGTCAACAGGGCGCACAGATACGCAGTATTTT. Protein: CASSLRSTGRTDTQYF. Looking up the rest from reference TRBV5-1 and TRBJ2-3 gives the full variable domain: KAGVTQTPRYLIKTRGQQVTLSCSPISGHRSVSWYQQTPGQGLQFLFEYFSETQRNKGNFPGRFSGRQFSNSRSEMNVSTLELGDSALYLCASSLRSTGRTDTQYFGPGTRLTVL.

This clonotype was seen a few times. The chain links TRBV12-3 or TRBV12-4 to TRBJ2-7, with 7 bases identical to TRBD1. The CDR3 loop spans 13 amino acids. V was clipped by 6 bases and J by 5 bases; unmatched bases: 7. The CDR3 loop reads CASRGQTPNEQYF. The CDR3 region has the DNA TGTGCCAGCAGGGGACAGACTCCTAACGAGCAGTACTTC.

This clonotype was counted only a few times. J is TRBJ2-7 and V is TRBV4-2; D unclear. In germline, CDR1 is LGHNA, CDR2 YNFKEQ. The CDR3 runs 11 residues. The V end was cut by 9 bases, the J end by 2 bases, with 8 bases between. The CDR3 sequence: CASKQPYEQYF. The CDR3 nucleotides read TGTGCCAGTAAACAGCCCTACGAGCAGTACTTC.

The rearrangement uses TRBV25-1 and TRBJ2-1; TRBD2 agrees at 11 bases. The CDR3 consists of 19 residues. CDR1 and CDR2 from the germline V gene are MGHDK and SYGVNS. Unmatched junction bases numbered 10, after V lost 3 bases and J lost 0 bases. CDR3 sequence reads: CASSDLGLAGLSSYNEQFF. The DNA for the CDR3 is TGTGCCAGCAGTGATCTTGGACTAGCGGGCCTGAGCTCCTACAATGAGCAGTTCTTC.

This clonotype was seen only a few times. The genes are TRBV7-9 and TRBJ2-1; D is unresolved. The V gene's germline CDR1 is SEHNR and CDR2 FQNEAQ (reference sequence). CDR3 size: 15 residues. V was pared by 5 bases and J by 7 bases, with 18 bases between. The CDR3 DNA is TGTGCCAGCAGCCCATATGCGGCTAGTCTAAATGAGCAGTTCTTC. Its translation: CASSPYAASLNEQFF.

The chain's CDR3 is CASSHPGGLAGRNGELFF. The CDR3 DNA follows: TGCGCCAGCAGCCACCCCGGAGGGCTAGCGGGACGAAACGGGGAGCTGTTTTTT. The V call is TRBV4-1, the J call TRBJ2-2, with 9 nucleotides matching TRBD2. Germline V lookup: CDR1 MGHRA, CDR2 YSYEKL. J was trimmed by 7 bases and V by 3 bases; bases with no gene match: 15. The CDR3 totals 18 residues.

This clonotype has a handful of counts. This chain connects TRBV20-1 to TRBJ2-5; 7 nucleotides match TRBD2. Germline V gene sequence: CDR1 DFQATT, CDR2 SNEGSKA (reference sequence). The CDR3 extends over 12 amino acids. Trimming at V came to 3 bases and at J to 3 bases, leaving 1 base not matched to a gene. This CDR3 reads CSASGTKETQYF. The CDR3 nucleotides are TGCAGTGCTAGCGGGACTAAAGAGACCCAGTACTTC.

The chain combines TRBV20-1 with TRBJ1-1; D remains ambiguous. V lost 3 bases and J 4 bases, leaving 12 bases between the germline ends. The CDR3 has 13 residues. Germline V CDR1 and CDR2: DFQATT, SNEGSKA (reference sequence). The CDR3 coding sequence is TGCAGTGCTAGTTACCAGGTGGGCACTGAAGCTTTCTTT. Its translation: CSASYQVGTEAFF.

The CDR3 nucleotides are TGTGCCAGCCTGACTAGAGAGGGGACAGATACGCAGTATTTT. Its protein product is CASLTREGTDTQYF. The chain links TRBV27 to TRBJ2-3, with D perhaps TRBD2 (6 bases). Germline V gene lookup returns CDR1 MNHEY and CDR2 SMNVEV (reference sequence). The CDR3 consists of 14 residues. The V end lost 8 bases, the J end lost 3 bases, and 15 bases lay between the germline ends.

The CDR3: CASSSTSGGNNEQYF. The DNA of the CDR3 is TGCGCCAGCAGCTCCACTAGCGGGGGAAACAATGAGCAGTACTTC. The V call is TRBV5-1, the J call TRBJ2-5; TRBD2 aligns across 11 bases. V shed 3 bases, J shed 11 bases, and the junction held 12 bases outside the gene matches. The CDR3 sequence is 15 residues long. Germline values: CDR1 SGHRS, CDR2 YFSETQ.

The CDR3 sequence: CSVARDGGYTF. CDR3 coding DNA: TGCAGCGTTGCCAGGGATGGGGGCTACACCTTC. V and J are TRBV29-1 and TRBJ1-2, with D maybe TRBD1 (5 bases). CDR1 and CDR2 from the germline V gene are SQVTM and ANQGSEA. Trimming cost V 4 bases and J 8 bases, with 11 bases left between them. The CDR3 has 11 amino acids.